This T cell receptor beta chain was sequenced in a study of radiation and T cells in renal cell carcinoma. General observations from the study: Without pretreatment biopsies, baseline tumor clonotype presence was undetermined.

Time point indicated: blood 2 weeks post-SBRT. Regarding treatment: 15 Gy SBRT to primary tumor, nephrectomy 4 weeks later. Serial blood draws occurred at baseline and 2 and 4 weeks post-SBRT. The CDR3 length is 15 residues. V was shortened by 5 bases and J by 1 base, with 11 bases between the two germline ends. The germline CDR1 and CDR2 sequences are MNHEY and SVGAGI. Produced via immunoSEQ multiplex PCR; TCRdb's table is partial and in-frame only. There are about 130,000 clones in the sample; 88% occur only once, and 5% to 6% lies in the top ten. Turning to this clone: Antigen specificity is unknown.

Sequencing was performed on blood, taken from a patient whose treatment included radiotherapy and nephrectomy. V usage is TRBV6-5 and J usage is TRBJ2-2; D perhaps matches TRBD2 (6 bases). This receptor was identified in a woman between 65 and 79 years old with renal cell carcinoma. CDR3 amino acids: CASSMGLQNTGELFF. CDR3 nucleotides: TGTGCCAGCAGTATGGGACTCCAGAACACCGGGGAGCTGTTTTTT.